This T cell receptor (beta chain) was recorded in a study of T cells in Graves' hyperthyroidism and ophthalmopathy. From RNA transcripts, TCR beta CDR3 regions were amplified. Carried out on the TCR CDR3, a first-round RT-PCR used the HTBI primer set. TCRdb re-analysed the multiplex PCR reads in MiXCR, keeping a single row per CDR3 protein. The data contain more than 95,000 distinct CDR3 sequences, 45% to 50% of them singletons. The germline V and J ends were trimmed by 6 bases and 10 bases, with 15 bases remaining between them. CDR3 length equals 12 residues. This clonotype appeared many times. The material sequenced was blood. The source of this sequence is a man between 35 and 55 years old with Graves' hyperthyroidism. The chain recombines TRBV12-3 or TRBV12-4 with TRBJ1-1, with a weak D call TRBD1 (6 bases). The CDR3 loop is CASSYRVQRAFF. DNA of the CDR3: TGTGCCAGCAGCTACAGGGTGCAAAGAGCTTTCTTT.